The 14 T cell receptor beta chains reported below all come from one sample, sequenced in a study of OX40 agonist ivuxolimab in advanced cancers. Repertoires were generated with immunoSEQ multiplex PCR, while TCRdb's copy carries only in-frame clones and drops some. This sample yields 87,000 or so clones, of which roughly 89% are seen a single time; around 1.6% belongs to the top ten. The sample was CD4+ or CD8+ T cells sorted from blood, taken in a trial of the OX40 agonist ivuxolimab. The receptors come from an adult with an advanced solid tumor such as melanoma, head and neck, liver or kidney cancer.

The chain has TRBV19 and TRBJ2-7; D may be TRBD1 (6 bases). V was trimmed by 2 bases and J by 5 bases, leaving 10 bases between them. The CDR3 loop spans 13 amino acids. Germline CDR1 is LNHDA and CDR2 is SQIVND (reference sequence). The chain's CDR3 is CASSITRDNEQYF. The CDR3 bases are TGTGCCAGTAGTATAACCAGGGACAACGAGCAGTACTTC.

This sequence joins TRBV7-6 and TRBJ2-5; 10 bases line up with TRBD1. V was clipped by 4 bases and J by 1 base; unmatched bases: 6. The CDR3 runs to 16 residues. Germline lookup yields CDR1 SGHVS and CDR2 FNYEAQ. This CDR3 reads CASSSRTGGAQETQYF. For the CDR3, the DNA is TGTGCCAGCAGCTCCCGGACAGGGGGGGCCCAAGAGACCCAGTACTTC.

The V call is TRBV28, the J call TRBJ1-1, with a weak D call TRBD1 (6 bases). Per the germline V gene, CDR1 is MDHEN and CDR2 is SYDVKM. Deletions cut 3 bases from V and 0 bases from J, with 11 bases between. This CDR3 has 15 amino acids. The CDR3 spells CASSFRGAMNTEAFF. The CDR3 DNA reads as TGTGCCAGCAGTTTCAGGGGAGCCATGAACACTGAAGCTTTCTTT. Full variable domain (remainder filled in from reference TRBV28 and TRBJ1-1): DVKVTQSSRYLVKRTGEKVFLECVQDMDHENMFWYRQDPGLGLRLIYFSYDVKMKEKGDIPEGYSVSREKKERFSLILESASTNQTSMYLCASSFRGAMNTEAFFGQGTRLTVV.

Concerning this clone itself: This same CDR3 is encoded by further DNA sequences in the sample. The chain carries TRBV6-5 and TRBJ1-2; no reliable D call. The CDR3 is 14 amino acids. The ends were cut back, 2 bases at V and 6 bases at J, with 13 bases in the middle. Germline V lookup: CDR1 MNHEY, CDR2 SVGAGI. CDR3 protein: CASSYNQGRHGYTF. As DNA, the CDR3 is TGTGCCAGCAGTTACAATCAAGGGAGGCATGGCTACACCTTC.

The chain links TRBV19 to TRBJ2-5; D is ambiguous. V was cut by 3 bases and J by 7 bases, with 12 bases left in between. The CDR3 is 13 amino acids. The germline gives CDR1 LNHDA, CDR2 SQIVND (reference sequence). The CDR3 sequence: CASSIQTLMTQYF. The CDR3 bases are TGTGCCAGTAGTATCCAAACCCTCATGACCCAGTACTTC. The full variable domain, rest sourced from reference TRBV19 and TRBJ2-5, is DGGITQSPKYLFRKEGQNVTLSCEQNLNHDAMYWYRQDPGQGLRLIYYSQIVNDFQKGDIAEGYSVSREKKESFPLTVTSAQKNPTAFYLCASSIQTLMTQYFGPGTRLLVL.

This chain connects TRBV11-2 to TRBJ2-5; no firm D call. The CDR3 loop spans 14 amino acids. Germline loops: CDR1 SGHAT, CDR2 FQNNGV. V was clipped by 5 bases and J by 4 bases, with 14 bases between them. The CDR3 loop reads CASSQMWGRETQYF. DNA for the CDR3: TGTGCCAGCAGCCAAATGTGGGGTCGAGAGACCCAGTACTTC.

CDR3 DNA sequence: TGTGCCAGCAGCGTAGCGCCCAGCGGGGGGGCCAGAGAGACCCAGTACTTC. Its protein product is CASSVAPSGGARETQYF. The chain uses TRBV9 and TRBJ2-5; 10 bases map to TRBD2. Germline CDR1 SGDLS, CDR2 YYNGEE. This CDR3 is 17 amino acids long. Trimming at V came to 0 bases and at J to 4 bases, leaving 9 bases not matched to a gene.

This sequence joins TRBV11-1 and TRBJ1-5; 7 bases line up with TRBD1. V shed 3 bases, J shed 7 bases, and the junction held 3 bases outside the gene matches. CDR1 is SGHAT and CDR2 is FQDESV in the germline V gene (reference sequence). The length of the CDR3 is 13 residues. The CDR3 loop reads CASSFRGNQPQHF. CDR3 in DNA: TGTGCCAGCAGCTTCAGGGGGAACCAGCCCCAGCATTTT.

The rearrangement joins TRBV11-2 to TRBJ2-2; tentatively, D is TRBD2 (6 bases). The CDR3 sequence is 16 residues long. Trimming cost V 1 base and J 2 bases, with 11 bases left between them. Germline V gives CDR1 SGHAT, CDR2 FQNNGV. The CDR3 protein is CASSLVRGTNTGELFF. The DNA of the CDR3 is TGTGCCAGCAGCTTAGTCAGAGGGACTAACACCGGGGAGCTGTTTTTT. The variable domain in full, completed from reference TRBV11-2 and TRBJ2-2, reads EAGVAQSPRYKIIEKRQSVAFWCNPISGHATLYWYQQILGQGPKLLIQFQNNGVVDDSQLPKDRFSAERLKGVDSTLKIQPAKLEDSAVYLCASSLVRGTNTGELFFGEGSRLTVL.

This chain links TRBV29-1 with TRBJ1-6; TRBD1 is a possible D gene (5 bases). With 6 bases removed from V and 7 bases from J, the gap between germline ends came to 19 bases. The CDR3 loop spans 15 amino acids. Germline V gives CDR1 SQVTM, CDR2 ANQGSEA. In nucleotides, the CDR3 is TGCAGCGTGTCCGAGGCTGGAGGGGTAAATTCACCCCTCCACTTT. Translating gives CSVSEAGGVNSPLHF.

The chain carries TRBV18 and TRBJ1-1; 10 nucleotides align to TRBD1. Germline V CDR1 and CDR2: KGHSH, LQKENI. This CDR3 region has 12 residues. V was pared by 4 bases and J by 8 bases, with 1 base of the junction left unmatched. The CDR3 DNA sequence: TGTGCCAGCTCACTGGGACAGGGGGAAGCTTTCTTT. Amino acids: CASSLGQGEAFF.

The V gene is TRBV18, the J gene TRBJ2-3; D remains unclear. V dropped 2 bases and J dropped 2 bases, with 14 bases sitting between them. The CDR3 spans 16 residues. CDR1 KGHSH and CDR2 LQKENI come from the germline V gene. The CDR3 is CASSPYLSEFTDTQYF. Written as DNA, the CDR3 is TGTGCCAGCTCACCATATCTAAGCGAATTCACAGATACGCAGTATTTT.

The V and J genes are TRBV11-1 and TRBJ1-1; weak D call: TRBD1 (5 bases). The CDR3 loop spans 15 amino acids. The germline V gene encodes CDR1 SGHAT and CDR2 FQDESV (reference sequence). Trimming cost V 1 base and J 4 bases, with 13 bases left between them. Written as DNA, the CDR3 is TGTGCCAGCAGCTTAGAGGGGCCGCTGGGCACTGAAGCTTTCTTT. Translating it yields CASSLEGPLGTEAFF.

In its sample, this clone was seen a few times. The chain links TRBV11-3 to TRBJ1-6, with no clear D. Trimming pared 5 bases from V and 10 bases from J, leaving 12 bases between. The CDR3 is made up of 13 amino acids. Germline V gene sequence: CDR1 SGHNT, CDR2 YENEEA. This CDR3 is CASSLNTESPLHF. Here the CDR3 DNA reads TGTGCCAGCAGCCTAAACACGGAGTCACCCCTCCACTTT.